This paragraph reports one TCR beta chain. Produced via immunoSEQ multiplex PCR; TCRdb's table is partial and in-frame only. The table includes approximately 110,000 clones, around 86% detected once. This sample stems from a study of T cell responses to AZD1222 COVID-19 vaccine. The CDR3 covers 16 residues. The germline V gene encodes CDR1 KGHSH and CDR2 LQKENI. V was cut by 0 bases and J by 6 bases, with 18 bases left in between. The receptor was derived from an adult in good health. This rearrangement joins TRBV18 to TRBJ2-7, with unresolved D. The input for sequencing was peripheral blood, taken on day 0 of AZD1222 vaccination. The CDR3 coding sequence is TGTGCCAGCTCACCACCTAATGTCGGGTTATTGGGCGAGCAGTACTTC. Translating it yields CASSPPNVGLLGEQYF.